The sequence of this T cell receptor beta chain was determined in a study of T cells after yellow fever vaccination (dated by TCRdb to about 2019). Background for the entire study: The SMART-Seq v4 Ultra Low Input RNA kit was used to prepare libraries from fractions with low cell numbers. Two healthy male donors, one aged 18 to 30 and one aged 30 to 40 years, made up the cohort. Bulk PBMC replicates and cell subsets were isolated from blood drawn at multiple timepoints before and after both primary and secondary immunization. To follow T-cell clones before and after both primary and booster YFV17D yellow fever vaccination, bulk TCR alpha and beta repertoires underwent longitudinal sequencing. The paper as a whole reports these results and caveats: Computational filtering was required because FACS-sorted repertoires could contain abundant contaminating clonotypes from the bulk population. A small share of clonotypes was detected in both CD4 and CD8 compartments, with the overlap likely arising from convergent recombination. Because the study included only two donors, the extent to which the findings can be generalized is limited. Compared with the primary T-cell response, the secondary T-cell response was faster but weaker, reaching its peak on day 5 rather than on day 15. Most clones expanded after primary vaccination were re-detected after the booster (96% of CD4 and 80% to 90% of CD8), suggesting broad memory maintenance.

This clonotype was counted ten times or more. Which antigen it targets is not known. No base quality values were provided; no much bigger clone lies one nucleotide off. The treatment or condition label corresponds to: live attenuated yellow fever vaccine strain. A standard Ficoll-Paque protocol was used to isolate PBMCs from peripheral blood. Dynabeads CD4 and CD8 positive selection kits were used to isolate the CD4 and CD8 T-cell fractions. TriZol was used to extract RNA from bulk PBMCs, from CD4 and CD8 fractions, and from dextramer-positive and dextramer-negative fractions. TCR cDNA was synthesized by 5'RACE template switching, through which a universal primer site and unique molecular identifiers were introduced. cDNA synthesis was primed from both the TCR alpha and TCR beta constant segments. Library amplification used two PCR steps, and the second PCR step added sample barcodes and sequencing adapters. Sequencing of the libraries was done on either Illumina HiSeq 2500 (2x100 bp) or NovaSeq (2x150 bp). Per the source publication's procedure: MIGEC was used to demultiplex reads and collapse the reads into UMI consensus sequences, and MiXCR was used for V(D)J alignment. Vaccine-responding clonotypes were defined with edgeR using replicate PBMC samples, requiring FDR below 0.01 and a log2 fold change above 5 up to day 15. Each bulk clonotype received a CD4 or CD8 identity based on whether the sequenced CD4 or CD8 repertoire contained that clonotype at higher abundance. TCRdb reanalyzed the raw reads on its own, using fastp at Q25 for trimming and MiXCR for clone calling, and kept in-frame beta chains. Rows matching on CDR3 protein sequence are summarized as one entry with the most common DNA and genes. The V and J calls come from TCRdb's annotation, not from the publication. This sample has about 240,000 distinct CDR3 sequences in its table, and 6.9% of those were observed once. The top ten clones comprise approximately 0.85% of the sample.

The specimen was CD4+ T cells sorted from PBMCs, collected 15 days after the yellow fever booster vaccination. The source is a man between 25 and 39 years old who received the YFV17D yellow fever vaccine.

The CDR3 is CASSQGLAGYEQYF. The sequenced DNA is TGTGCCAGCAGCCAAGGGCTAGCGGGATACGAGCAGTACTTC. The V and J segments used are TRBV3-1 and TRBJ2-7; TRBD2 fits 9 bases in the junction. The CDR3 runs 14 amino acids, cysteine and phenylalanine included. Only the CDR3 DNA stays, 42 bases, in frame from base 1. The germline V and J ends show losses of 1 base and 4 bases respectively, and no gene match explains 2 bases of the junction. Via the germline V gene (reference sequence), CDR1 is LGHDT and CDR2 YNNKEL.